A single sample gave rise to the 28 T cell receptor beta chains below, sequenced in a study of blood T cell repertoires in COVID-19. Method: immunoSEQ multiplex PCR; TCRdb's copy keeps in-frame clones and lacks some. The data contain fewer than 300,000 clones, around 82% of them singletons. The source material was peripheral blood. All receptors come from an elderly man with acute or convalescent COVID-19.

J is TRBJ2-7 and V is TRBV4-1; TRBD2 might be the D (6 bases). This CDR3 region has 17 residues. The germline CDR1 and CDR2 sequences are MGHRA and YSYEKL. The V and J ends lost 3 bases and 8 bases respectively, with 26 bases between them. The CDR3 bases are TGCGCCAGCAGCCATTCCGGGACCGACCCTTGGGGGGAAAAGCAGTACTTC. Its protein product is CASSHSGTDPWGEKQYF.

In nucleotides, the CDR3 is TGTGCCAGCAGGGCAAACTCTGGAAACACCATATATTTT. As protein: CASRANSGNTIYF. The rearrangement joins TRBV6-6 to TRBJ1-3; D uncertain. The CDR3 covers 13 residues. Germline V CDR1 and CDR2: MNHNY, SVGAGI (reference sequence). V was clipped by 6 bases and J by 0 bases, with 6 bases between them.

The rearrangement joins TRBV18 to TRBJ1-3, with a possible D match to TRBD1 (6 bases). V lost 6 bases and J 4 bases, leaving 25 bases between the germline ends. CDR3 length: 18 residues. From germline, CDR1 is KGHSH and CDR2 LQKENI. The CDR3: CASSPIPGTSAAGNTIYF. DNA of the CDR3: TGTGCCAGCTCCCCTATTCCCGGGACAAGCGCAGCCGGAAACACCATATATTTT.

This clone has only one observation. The chain has TRBV15 and TRBJ1-3; possibly TRBD1 for D (6 bases). This CDR3 spans 14 amino acids. V lost 9 bases to trimming and J lost 4 bases, with 16 bases between them. Germline V gene lookup returns CDR1 LNHNV and CDR2 YYDKDF (reference sequence). The CDR3 nucleotides are TGTGCCACACGGACAGCCTCGGGAGGAAACACCATATATTTT. It translates to CATRTASGGNTIYF. Full variable domain (missing parts from reference TRBV15 and TRBJ1-3): DAMVIQNPRYQVTQFGKPVTLSCSQTLNHNVMYWYQQKSSQAPKLLFHYYDKDFNNEADTPDNFQSRRPNTSFCFLDIRSPGLGDTAMYLCATRTASGGNTIYFGEGSWLTVV.

This clone was found once. This chain links TRBV4-1 with TRBJ2-7, with TRBD1 as a possible D gene (6 bases). V lost 1 base and J lost 2, with 12 bases in between. The CDR3 has 15 residues. CDR1 MGHRA and CDR2 YSYEKL come from the germline V gene. The CDR3 reads CASSQGQAVTYEQYF. In DNA form, the CDR3 reads TGCGCCAGCAGCCAAGGACAGGCGGTAACCTACGAGCAGTACTTC.

This clone has a handful of counts. This chain connects TRBV2 to TRBJ2-2; 11 bases are a match to TRBD1. Germline V gene sequence: CDR1 SNHLY, CDR2 FYNNEI. The CDR3 is 18 residues long. The trim removed 6 bases at V and 2 bases at J, leaving 11 bases unmatched. For the CDR3, the DNA is TGTGCCAGCAGAGAATCCGGGACAGGGGGTATCAACACCGGGGAGCTGTTTTTT. Translating it yields CASRESGTGGINTGELFF.

J is TRBJ1-4 and V is TRBV6-5, with a possible D match to TRBD1 (6 bases). V was shortened by 11 bases and J by 5 bases, with 15 bases between the two germline ends. Germline values: CDR1 MNHEY, CDR2 SVGAGI. This CDR3 region has 13 residues. CDR3 region: CAGQTGSNEKLFF. Here the CDR3 DNA reads TGTGCCGGACAGACAGGATCGAATGAAAAACTGTTTTTT.

The chain carries TRBV19 and TRBJ1-2, with 7 bases aligning to TRBD1. Germline trimming cut 7 bases from V and 5 bases from J; bases unmatched to any gene: 7. This CDR3 comprises 13 residues. CDR1 and CDR2 from the germline V gene are LNHDA and SQIVND (reference sequence). Written as DNA, the CDR3 is TGTGCCAGTAACGAAAACAGGGGATATGGCTACACCTTC. This encodes CASNENRGYGYTF.

The rearrangement links TRBV19 to TRBJ1-5; D remains ambiguous. Trimming took 3 bases from V and 2 from J, leaving 11 bases between them. The CDR3 contains 15 residues. Germline CDR1 and CDR2: LNHDA and SQIVND (reference sequence). The CDR3 sequence is CASSMASGGNQPQHF. The CDR3 DNA is TGTGCCAGTAGTATGGCCTCCGGGGGCAATCAGCCCCAGCATTTT.

The genes are TRBV19 and TRBJ2-1, with TRBD2 matching over 10 bases. The germline CDR1 and CDR2 sequences are LNHDA and SQIVND (reference sequence). The V and J ends lost 5 bases and 0 bases, in that order; junction bases with no gene match: 7. This CDR3 contains 17 residues. The CDR3, as DNA: TGTGCCAGTAGTGGGTTCCCTAGCGGGAGCTCCTACAATGAGCAGTTCTTC. Translating gives CASSGFPSGSSYNEQFF.

This chain connects TRBV10-1 to TRBJ1-5; 7 bases are shared with TRBD1. Germline V gene sequence: CDR1 WNHNN, CDR2 SYGVQD (reference sequence). The V segment lost 8 bases and the J segment 7 bases; nucleotides outside the gene matches: 11. The CDR3 is made up of 14 amino acids. CDR3 coding DNA: TGCGCCAGCCCTCCCCAGGGGGTCGGACAGCCCCAGCATTTT. Protein sequence: CASPPQGVGQPQHF.

V is TRBV6-5 and J is TRBJ1-1, with 7 bases fitting TRBD1. V gave up 6 bases and J gave up 12 bases; unmatched junction bases: 16. The germline V gene has CDR1 MNHEY and CDR2 SVGAGI. This CDR3 contains 14 residues. CDR3 nucleotides: TGTGCCAGCAGCACTAGACAGGGTCCCTTGAAAACTTTCTTT. Protein: CASSTRQGPLKTFF.

This clone was seen once. The chain links TRBV6-6 to TRBJ2-1, with 9 positions matching TRBD1. CDR1 is MNHNY and CDR2 is SVGAGI in the germline V gene (reference sequence). V lost 5 bases, J lost 3 bases, and 5 bases stayed unmatched. The length of the CDR3 is 15 residues. CDR3 nucleotides: TGTGCCAGCAGTGCCGGGACAGGGATCTACAATGAGCAGTTCTTC. It codes for CASSAGTGIYNEQFF.

CDR3 DNA: TGCAGCGTTGACCGGGACAGCCCTCAGACCCAGTACTTC. It specifies CSVDRDSPQTQYF. The rearrangement joins TRBV29-1 to TRBJ2-5; 7 bases agree with TRBD1. Germline trimming cut 3 bases from V and 6 bases from J; bases unmatched to any gene: 7. Germline loops: CDR1 SQVTM, CDR2 ANQGSEA. The CDR3 contains 13 residues.

This chain connects TRBV5-1 to TRBJ2-1; maybe TRBD2 (5 bases). This CDR3 is built from 12 residues. V lost 2 bases and J 7 bases, leaving 7 bases between the germline ends. CDR1 and CDR2 (germline): SGHRS, YFSETQ. The chain's CDR3 is CASSFGGNEQFF. The DNA of the CDR3 is TGCGCCAGCAGCTTCGGCGGGAATGAGCAGTTCTTC.

The chain is built from TRBV5-8 and TRBJ1-2, with unresolved D. The CDR3 spans 15 residues. CDR1 is SGHTS, CDR2 YDEGEE, per germline. V dropped 4 bases and J dropped 2 bases, with 15 bases sitting between them. CDR3: CASSVVLAGNYGYTF. The CDR3 DNA reads as TGTGCCAGCAGCGTAGTCTTAGCGGGCAACTATGGCTACACCTTC.

The rearrangement joins TRBV3-1 (or the pseudogene TRBV3-2) to TRBJ2-5; 9 bases are shared with TRBD1. The CDR3 is 15 residues long. CDR1 and CDR2 from the germline V gene are LGHDT and YNNKEL (reference sequence). V shed 7 bases and J 0 bases; nucleotides not matched to a gene: 6. This chain's CDR3 is CASIHRDRDQETQYF. CDR3 nucleotide sequence: TGTGCCAGCATACACCGGGACAGGGACCAAGAGACCCAGTACTTC.

The chain carries TRBV28 and TRBJ2-7, with TRBD1 as a possible D gene (5 bases). The germline CDR1 and CDR2 sequences are MDHEN and SYDVKM. Trimming left V 5 bases short and J 2 bases short, with 10 bases between. The length of the CDR3 is 13 residues. The CDR3: CASSLQGPYEQYF. The CDR3 DNA follows: TGTGCCAGCAGTCTTCAGGGTCCCTACGAGCAGTACTTC.

This rearrangement joins TRBV30 to TRBJ2-1; D might be TRBD2 (6 bases). The V gene's germline CDR1 is GTSNPN and CDR2 SVGIG (reference sequence). The CDR3 length is 13 residues. V was shortened by 3 bases and J by 7 bases, with 13 bases between the two germline ends. The DNA for the CDR3 is TGTGCCTGGAGAAGGAGGGGTCAGAATGAGCAGTTCTTC. Translation: CAWRRRGQNEQFF.

The CDR3 nucleotides are TGTGCCAGCAGTCCCCTCCCCGTACAAGGCGGGGGGCAGCCCCAGCATTTT. As protein: CASSPLPVQGGGQPQHF. The rearrangement joins TRBV6-6 to TRBJ1-5, with D maybe TRBD1 (5 bases). V was cut by 5 bases and J by 7 bases, with 24 bases left in between. Germline CDR1 is MNHNY and CDR2 is SVGAGI (reference sequence). The CDR3 is made up of 17 amino acids.

CDR3 DNA: TGTGCCATCAGAGGACAGGGCACCTACAATGAGCAGTTCTTC. Residues: CAIRGQGTYNEQFF. The rearrangement links TRBV10-3 to TRBJ2-1; the match to TRBD1 covers 8 bases. CDR1 is ENHRY, CDR2 SYGVKD, per germline. The CDR3 length is 14 residues. Germline trimming cut 6 bases from V and 2 bases from J; bases unmatched to any gene: 3.

This clone appeared once. This chain joins TRBV19 and TRBJ2-7; no firm D call. Trimming removed 5 bases at V and 2 bases at J, with 13 bases between. Germline V gene lookup returns CDR1 LNHDA and CDR2 SQIVND (reference sequence). The CDR3 covers 14 residues. CDR3 sequence: CASSQSHLAYEQYF. CDR3 nucleotide sequence: TGTGCCAGTAGTCAAAGCCACCTAGCCTACGAGCAGTACTTC.

This chain links TRBV5-1 with TRBJ2-3; D call uncertain. The CDR3 consists of 13 residues. In germline, CDR1 is SGHRS, CDR2 YFSETQ. Trimming removed 0 bases from V and 7 bases from J, with 9 bases in between. CDR3 residues: CASSLDSWNTQYF. CDR3 sequence (DNA): TGCGCCAGCAGCTTGGATAGCTGGAATACGCAGTATTTT.

The V call is TRBV28, the J call TRBJ1-4; TRBD1 might be the D (6 bases). Trimming removed 8 bases from V and 4 bases from J, with 14 bases in between. The CDR3 loop spans 14 amino acids. Germline V gene data show CDR1 as MDHEN and CDR2 as SYDVKM. The CDR3 reads CASGGGRRNEKLFF. In nucleotides, the CDR3 is TGTGCCAGCGGGGGGGGCCGACGTAATGAAAAACTGTTTTTT.

This clone was found once. The rearrangement links TRBV5-1 to TRBJ2-7; D possibly corresponds to TRBD2 (5 bases). The CDR3 contains 14 residues. V shed 0 bases and J shed 3 bases, with 10 bases lying between them. The germline CDR1 and CDR2 sequences are SGHRS and YFSETQ. As DNA, the CDR3 is TGCGCCAGCAGCTTGGCCAGCGGTCTCTACGAGCAGTACTTC. Its translation is CASSLASGLYEQYF.

The chain is built from TRBV4-2 and TRBJ2-7, with D possibly being TRBD2 (6 bases). CDR3 size: 18 residues. Germline CDR1 LGHNA, CDR2 YNFKEQ. V was cut by 0 bases and J by 3 bases, with 21 bases left in between. CDR3 region: CASSQDHPGTGLIYEQYF. CDR3 bases: TGTGCCAGCAGCCAAGATCATCCCGGGACTGGGCTTATCTACGAGCAGTACTTC.

This chain connects TRBV2 to TRBJ1-2; D gene unclear. CDR3 size: 13 residues. The germline V and J ends were trimmed by 4 bases and 4 bases, with 10 bases remaining between them. Germline assignment: CDR1 SNHLY and CDR2 FYNNEI. The CDR3, as DNA: TGTGCCAGCAGTGTGGCAGGATTCTATGGCTACACCTTC. Its translation is CASSVAGFYGYTF.

The CDR3 sequence: CASSRLPGYSYEQYF. The CDR3 region has the DNA TGTGCCAGCAGTCGGCTCCCAGGGTACTCCTACGAGCAGTACTTC. The rearrangement links TRBV27 to TRBJ2-7; D is perhaps TRBD1 (5 bases). The CDR3 loop spans 15 amino acids. Germline V CDR1 and CDR2: MNHEY, SMNVEV (reference sequence). The V gene lost 5 bases and the J gene lost 0 bases, with 14 bases spanning the gap.